This T cell receptor (beta chain) originates from a study of T cells after yellow fever vaccination. Per germline, CDR1 SGHRS and CDR2 YFSETQ. Trimming removed 0 bases at V and 2 bases at J, with 13 bases between. The CDR3 totals 16 residues. UMIs and a universal primer site were added when TCR cDNA was made by 5'RACE template switching. One entry per CDR3 protein, called by TCRdb with MiXCR from the 5' RACE reads. Counted here are over 150,000 distinct CDR3 sequences, roughly 6.4% occurring once; the ten biggest clones make up less than 3%. This clonotype has a count of ten or more. The TCR comes from a young man who received the YFV17D yellow fever vaccine. The starting material was CD4+ T cells sorted from PBMCs, obtained on the day of the first yellow fever vaccination. The chain uses TRBV5-1 and TRBJ2-3, with D perhaps TRBD2 (6 bases). In DNA, the CDR3 is TGCGCCAGCAGCTTGGCAGTGGCGGGGTCCACAGATACGCAGTATTTT. Translating it yields CASSLAVAGSTDTQYF.